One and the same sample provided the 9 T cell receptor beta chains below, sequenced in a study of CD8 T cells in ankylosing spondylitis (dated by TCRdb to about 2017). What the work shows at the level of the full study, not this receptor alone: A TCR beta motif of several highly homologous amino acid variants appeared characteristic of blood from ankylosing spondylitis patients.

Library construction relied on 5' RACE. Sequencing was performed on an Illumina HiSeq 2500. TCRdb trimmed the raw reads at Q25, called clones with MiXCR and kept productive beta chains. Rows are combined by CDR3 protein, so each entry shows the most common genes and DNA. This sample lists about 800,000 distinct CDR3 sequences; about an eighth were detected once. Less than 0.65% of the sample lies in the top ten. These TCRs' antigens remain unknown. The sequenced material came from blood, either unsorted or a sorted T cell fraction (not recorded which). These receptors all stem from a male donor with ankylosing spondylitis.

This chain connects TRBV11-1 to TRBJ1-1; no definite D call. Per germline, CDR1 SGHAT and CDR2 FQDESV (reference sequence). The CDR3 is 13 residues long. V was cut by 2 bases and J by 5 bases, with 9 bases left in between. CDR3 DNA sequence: TGTGCCAGCAGCTTAAACCCCTCAACTGAAGCTTTCTTT. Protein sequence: CASSLNPSTEAFF.

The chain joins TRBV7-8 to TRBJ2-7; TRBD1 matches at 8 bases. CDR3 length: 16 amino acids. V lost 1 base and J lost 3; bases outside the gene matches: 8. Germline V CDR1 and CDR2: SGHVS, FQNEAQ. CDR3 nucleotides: TGTGCCAGCAGCTTAGTTGGGCAGGGGGCGTTCTACGAGCAGTACTTC. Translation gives CASSLVGQGAFYEQYF.

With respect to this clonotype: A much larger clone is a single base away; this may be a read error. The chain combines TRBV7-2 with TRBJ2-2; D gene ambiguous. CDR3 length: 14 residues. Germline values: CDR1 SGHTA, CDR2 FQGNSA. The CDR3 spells CASSFQYHTEELFF. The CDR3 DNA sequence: TGTGCCAGCAGCTTTCAGTATCACACCGAGGAGCTGTTTTTT.

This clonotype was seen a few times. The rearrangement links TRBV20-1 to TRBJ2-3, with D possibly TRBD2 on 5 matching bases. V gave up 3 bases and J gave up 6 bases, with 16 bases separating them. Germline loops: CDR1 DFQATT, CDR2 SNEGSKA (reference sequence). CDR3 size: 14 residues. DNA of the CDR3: TGCAGTGCTAGTTTTCTCCTAGCTACGGATACGCAGTATTTT. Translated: CSASFLLATDTQYF.

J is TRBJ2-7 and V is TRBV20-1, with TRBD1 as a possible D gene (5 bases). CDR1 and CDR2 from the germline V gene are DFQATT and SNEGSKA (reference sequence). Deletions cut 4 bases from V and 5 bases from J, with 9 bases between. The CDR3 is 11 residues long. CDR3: CSATGYDEQYF. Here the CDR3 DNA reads TGCAGTGCTACAGGGTACGACGAGCAGTACTTC.

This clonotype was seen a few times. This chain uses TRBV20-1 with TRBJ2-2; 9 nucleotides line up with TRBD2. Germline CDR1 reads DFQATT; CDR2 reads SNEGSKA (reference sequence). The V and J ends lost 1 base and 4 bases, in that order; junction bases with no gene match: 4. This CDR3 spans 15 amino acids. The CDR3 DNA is TGCAGTGCTAGAGGTGCGGGGGGGCGCACCGGGGAGCTGTTTTTT. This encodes CSARGAGGRTGELFF.

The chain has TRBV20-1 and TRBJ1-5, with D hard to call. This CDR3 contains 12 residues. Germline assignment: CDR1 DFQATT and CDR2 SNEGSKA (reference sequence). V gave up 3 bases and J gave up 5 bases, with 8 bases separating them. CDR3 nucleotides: TGCAGTGCTAGCCAGGCGGATCAGCCCCAGCATTTT. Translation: CSASQADQPQHF.

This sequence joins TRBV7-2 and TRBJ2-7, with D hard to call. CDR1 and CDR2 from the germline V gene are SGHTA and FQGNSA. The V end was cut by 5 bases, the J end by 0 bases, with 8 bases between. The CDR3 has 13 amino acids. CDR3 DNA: TGTGCCAGCAGCCGGCAGAACTCCTACGAGCAGTACTTC. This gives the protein CASSRQNSYEQYF.

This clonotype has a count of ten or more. This chain's CDR3 is CSVSQGSPNEKLFF. As DNA, the CDR3 is TGCAGCGTTTCACAGGGATCGCCTAATGAAAAACTGTTTTTT. The chain has TRBV29-1 and TRBJ1-4; weak D call: TRBD1 (6 bases). Germline-derived CDR1 and CDR2 are SQVTM and ANQGSEA. Deletions cut 5 bases from V and 3 bases from J, with 13 bases between. The CDR3 has 14 amino acids.